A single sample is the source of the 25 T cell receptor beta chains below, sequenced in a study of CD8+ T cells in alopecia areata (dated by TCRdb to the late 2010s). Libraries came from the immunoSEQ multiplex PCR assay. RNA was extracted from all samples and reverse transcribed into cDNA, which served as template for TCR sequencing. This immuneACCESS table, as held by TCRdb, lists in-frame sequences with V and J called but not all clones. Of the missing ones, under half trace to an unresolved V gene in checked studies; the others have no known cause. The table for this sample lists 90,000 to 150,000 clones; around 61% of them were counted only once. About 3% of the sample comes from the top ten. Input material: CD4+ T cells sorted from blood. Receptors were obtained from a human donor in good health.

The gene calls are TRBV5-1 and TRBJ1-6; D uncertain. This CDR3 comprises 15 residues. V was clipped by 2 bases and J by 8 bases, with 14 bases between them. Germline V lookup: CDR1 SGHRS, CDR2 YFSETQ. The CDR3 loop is CASSFSGEDHSPLHF. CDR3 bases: TGCGCCAGCAGCTTCTCGGGAGAGGATCATTCACCCCTCCACTTT.

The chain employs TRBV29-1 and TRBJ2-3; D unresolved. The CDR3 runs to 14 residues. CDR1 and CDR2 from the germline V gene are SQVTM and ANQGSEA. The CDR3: CDIQAGRPTDTQYF. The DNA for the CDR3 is TGCGACATTCAAGCAGGCCGCCCCACAGATACGCAGTATTTT.

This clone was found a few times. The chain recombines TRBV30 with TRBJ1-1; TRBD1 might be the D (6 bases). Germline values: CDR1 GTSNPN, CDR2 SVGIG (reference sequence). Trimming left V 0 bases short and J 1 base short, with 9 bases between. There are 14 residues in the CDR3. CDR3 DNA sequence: TGTGCCTGGAGTGTGGGGGCTTCGAACACTGAAGCTTTCTTT. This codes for CAWSVGASNTEAFF. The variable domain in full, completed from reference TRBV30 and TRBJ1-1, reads SQTIHQWPATLVQPVGSPLSLECTVEGTSNPNLYWYRQAAGRGLQLLFYSVGIGQISSEVPQNLSASRPQDRQFILSSKKLLLSDSGFYLCAWSVGASNTEAFFGQGTRLTVV.

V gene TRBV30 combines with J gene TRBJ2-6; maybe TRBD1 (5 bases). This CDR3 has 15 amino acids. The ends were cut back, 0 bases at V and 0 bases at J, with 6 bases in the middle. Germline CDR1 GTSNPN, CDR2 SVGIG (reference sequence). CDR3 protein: CAWSVGHSGANVLTF. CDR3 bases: TGTGCCTGGAGTGTAGGACACTCTGGGGCCAACGTCCTGACTTTC.

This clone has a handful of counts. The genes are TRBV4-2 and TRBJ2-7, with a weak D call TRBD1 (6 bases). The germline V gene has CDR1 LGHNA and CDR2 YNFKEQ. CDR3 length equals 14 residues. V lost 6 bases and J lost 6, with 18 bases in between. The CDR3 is CASRGDKPPSEQYF. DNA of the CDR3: TGTGCCAGCAGGGGGGACAAACCCCCTAGCGAGCAGTACTTC.

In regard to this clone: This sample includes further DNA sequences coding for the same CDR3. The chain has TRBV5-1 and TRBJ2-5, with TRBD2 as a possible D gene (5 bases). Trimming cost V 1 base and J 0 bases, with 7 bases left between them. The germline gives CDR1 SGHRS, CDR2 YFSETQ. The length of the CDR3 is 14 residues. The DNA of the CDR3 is TGCGCCAGCAGCTTGTCCGGGGACCAAGAGACCCAGTACTTC. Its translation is CASSLSGDQETQYF.

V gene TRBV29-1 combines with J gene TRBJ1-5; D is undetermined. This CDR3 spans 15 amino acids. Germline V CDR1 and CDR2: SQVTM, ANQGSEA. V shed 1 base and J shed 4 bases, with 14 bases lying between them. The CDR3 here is CSVEVSPGGNQPQHF. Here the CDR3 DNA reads TGCAGCGTTGAAGTTAGTCCAGGTGGGAATCAGCCCCAGCATTTT.

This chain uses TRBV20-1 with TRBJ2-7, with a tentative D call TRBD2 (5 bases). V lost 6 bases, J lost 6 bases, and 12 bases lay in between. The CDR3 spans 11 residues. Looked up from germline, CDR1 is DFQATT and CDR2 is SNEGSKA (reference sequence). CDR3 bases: TGCAGTGCCCCTACGGGGAGCGAGCAGTACTTC. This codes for CSAPTGSEQYF.

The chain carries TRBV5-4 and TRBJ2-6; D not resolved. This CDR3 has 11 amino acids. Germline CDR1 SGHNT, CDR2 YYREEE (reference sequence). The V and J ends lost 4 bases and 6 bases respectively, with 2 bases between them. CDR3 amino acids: CASSTANVLTF. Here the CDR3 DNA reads TGTGCCAGCAGCACGGCCAACGTCCTGACTTTC.

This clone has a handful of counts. CDR3 DNA sequence: TGTGCCAGCAGCTTAGGCCCAATAAGGACCGGGGAGCTGTTTTTT. The encoded protein is CASSLGPIRTGELFF. J is TRBJ2-2 and V is TRBV11-2; D ambiguous. Germline V CDR1 and CDR2: SGHAT, FQNNGV. V lost 1 base to trimming and J lost 5 bases, with 11 bases between them. This CDR3 is 15 amino acids long.

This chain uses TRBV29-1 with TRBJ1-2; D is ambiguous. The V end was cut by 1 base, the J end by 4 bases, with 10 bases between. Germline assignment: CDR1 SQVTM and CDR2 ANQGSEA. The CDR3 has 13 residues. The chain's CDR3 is CSVEGGISYGYTF. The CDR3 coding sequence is TGCAGCGTTGAAGGAGGGATTAGCTATGGCTACACCTTC.

CDR3 protein: CASSASETQYF. The CDR3 DNA reads TGTGCCAGCAGTGCGTCAGAGACCCAGTACTTC. The chain carries TRBV2 and TRBJ2-5; D is ambiguous. Germline V lookup: CDR1 SNHLY, CDR2 FYNNEI. V was cut by 4 bases and J by 4 bases, with 4 bases left in between. The length of the CDR3 is 11 residues.

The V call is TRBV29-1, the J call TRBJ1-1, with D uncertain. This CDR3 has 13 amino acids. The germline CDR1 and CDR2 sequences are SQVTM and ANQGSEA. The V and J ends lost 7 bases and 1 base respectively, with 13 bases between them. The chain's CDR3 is CSATRISNTEAFF. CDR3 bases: TGCAGCGCAACGCGGATCTCGAACACTGAAGCTTTCTTT.

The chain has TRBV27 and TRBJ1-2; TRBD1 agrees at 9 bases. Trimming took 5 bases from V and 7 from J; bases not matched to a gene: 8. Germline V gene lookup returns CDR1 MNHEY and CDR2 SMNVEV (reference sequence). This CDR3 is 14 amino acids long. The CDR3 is CASSTGQGSAGYTF. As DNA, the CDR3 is TGTGCCAGCAGTACTGGACAGGGGTCGGCTGGCTACACCTTC.

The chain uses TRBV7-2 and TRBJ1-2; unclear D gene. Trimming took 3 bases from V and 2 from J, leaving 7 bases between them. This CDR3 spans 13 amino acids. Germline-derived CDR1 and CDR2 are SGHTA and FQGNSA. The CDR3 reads CASSLQVNYGYTF. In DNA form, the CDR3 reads TGTGCCAGCAGCTTGCAGGTGAACTATGGCTACACCTTC. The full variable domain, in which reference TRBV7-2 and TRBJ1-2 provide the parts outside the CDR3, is GAGVSQSPSNKVTEKGKDVELRCDPISGHTALYWYRQSLGQGLEFLIYFQGNSAPDKSGLPSDRFSAERTGGSVSTLTIQRTQQEDSAVYLCASSLQVNYGYTFGSGTRLTVV.

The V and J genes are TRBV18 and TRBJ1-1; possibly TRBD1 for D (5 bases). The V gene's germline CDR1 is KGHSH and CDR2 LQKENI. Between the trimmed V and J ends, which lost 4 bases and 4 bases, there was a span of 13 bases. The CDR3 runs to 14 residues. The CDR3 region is CASSQLGRTTEAFF. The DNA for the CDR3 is TGTGCCAGCTCACAGCTGGGGCGAACCACTGAAGCTTTCTTT. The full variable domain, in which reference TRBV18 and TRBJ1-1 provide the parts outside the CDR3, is NAGVMQNPRHLVRRRGQEARLRCSPMKGHSHVYWYRQLPEEGLKFMVYLQKENIIDESGMPKERFSAEFPKEGPSILRIQQVVRGDSAAYFCASSQLGRTTEAFFGQGTRLTVV.

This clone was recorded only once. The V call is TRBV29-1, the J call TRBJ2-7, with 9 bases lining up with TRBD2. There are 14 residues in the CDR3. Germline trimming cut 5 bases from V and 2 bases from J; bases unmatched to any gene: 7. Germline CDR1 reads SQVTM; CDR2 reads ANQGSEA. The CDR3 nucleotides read TGCAGCGTTCGGGCTAGCGGGGACACCTACGAGCAGTACTTC. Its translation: CSVRASGDTYEQYF.

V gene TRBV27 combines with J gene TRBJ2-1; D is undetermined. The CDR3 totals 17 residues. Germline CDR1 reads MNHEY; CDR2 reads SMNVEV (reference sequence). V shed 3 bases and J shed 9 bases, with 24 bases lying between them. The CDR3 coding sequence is TGTGCCAGCAGTTTCAGATTGTTGGGCCACATAAAGGGTGAGCAGTTCTTC. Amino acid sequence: CASSFRLLGHIKGEQFF.

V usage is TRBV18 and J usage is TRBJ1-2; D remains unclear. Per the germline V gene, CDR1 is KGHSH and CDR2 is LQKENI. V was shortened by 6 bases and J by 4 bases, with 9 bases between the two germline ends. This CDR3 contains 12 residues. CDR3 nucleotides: TGTGCCAGCTCGGAAAGTGTCTATGGCTACACCTTC. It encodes CASSESVYGYTF.

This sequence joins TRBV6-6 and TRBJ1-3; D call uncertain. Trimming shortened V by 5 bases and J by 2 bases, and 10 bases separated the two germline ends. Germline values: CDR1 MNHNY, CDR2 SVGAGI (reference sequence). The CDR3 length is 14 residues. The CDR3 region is CASSPDRAGNTIYF. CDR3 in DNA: TGTGCCAGCAGTCCCGATCGGGCTGGAAACACCATATATTTT.

This chain's CDR3 is CSVSIFQETQYF. In nucleotides, the CDR3 is TGCAGCGTCAGTATTTTTCAAGAGACCCAGTACTTC. The chain has TRBV29-1 and TRBJ2-5; D call uncertain. The CDR3 is made up of 12 amino acids. Per the germline V gene, CDR1 is SQVTM and CDR2 is ANQGSEA. V dropped 6 bases and J dropped 2 bases, with 10 bases sitting between them.

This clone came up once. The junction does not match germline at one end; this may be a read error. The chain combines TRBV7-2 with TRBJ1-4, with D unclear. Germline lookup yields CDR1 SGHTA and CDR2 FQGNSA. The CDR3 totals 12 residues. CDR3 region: CASSLGNAKLFF. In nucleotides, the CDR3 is TGTGCCAGCAGCTTAGGGAATGCAAAACTGTTTTTT.

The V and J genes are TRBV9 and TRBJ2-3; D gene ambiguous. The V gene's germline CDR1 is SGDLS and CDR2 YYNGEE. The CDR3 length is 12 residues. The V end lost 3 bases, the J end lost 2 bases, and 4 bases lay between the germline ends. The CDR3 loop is CASSGATDTQYF. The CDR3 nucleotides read TGTGCCAGCAGCGGGGCCACAGATACGCAGTATTTT. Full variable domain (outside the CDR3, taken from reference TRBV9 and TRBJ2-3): DSGVTQTPKHLITATGQRVTLRCSPRSGDLSVYWYQQSLDQGLQFLIQYYNGEERAKGNILERFSAQQFPDLHSELNLSSLELGDSALYFCASSGATDTQYFGPGTRLTVL.

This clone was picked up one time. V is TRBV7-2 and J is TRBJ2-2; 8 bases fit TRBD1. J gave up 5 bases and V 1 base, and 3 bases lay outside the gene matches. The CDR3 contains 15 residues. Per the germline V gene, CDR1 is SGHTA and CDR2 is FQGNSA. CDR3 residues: CASSLGQGLTGELFF. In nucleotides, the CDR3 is TGTGCCAGCAGCTTAGGACAGGGGTTAACCGGGGAGCTGTTTTTT.

CDR3 bases: TGCAGCGTACCCGCTCGAGGAAGGGAGTCCACTGAAGCTTTCTTT. Protein product: CSVPARGRESTEAFF. The V call is TRBV29-1, the J call TRBJ1-1, with D unresolved. Germline V gene sequence: CDR1 SQVTM, CDR2 ANQGSEA. V gave up 6 bases and J gave up 4 bases, with 21 bases separating them. The CDR3 has 15 residues.